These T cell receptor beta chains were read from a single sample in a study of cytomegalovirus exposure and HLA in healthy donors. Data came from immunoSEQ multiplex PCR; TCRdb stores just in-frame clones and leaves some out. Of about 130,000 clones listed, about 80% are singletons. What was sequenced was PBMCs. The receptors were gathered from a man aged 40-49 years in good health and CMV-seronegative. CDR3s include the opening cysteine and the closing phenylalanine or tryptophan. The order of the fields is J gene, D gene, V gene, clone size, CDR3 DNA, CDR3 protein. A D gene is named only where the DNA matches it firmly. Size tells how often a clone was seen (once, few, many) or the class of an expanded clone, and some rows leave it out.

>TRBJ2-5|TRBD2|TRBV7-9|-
TGTGCCAGCAGCCCCTCACTAGCGGGAGGGCAAGAGACCCAGTACTTC
CASSPSLAGGQETQYF
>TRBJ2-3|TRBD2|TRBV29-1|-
TGCAGCGTTCAACCAGCGGGAGGGCCCACAGATACGCAGTATTTT
CSVQPAGGPTDTQYF
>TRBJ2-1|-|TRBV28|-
TGTGCCAGCAGTTCCAACGGGGGAGTCCACAATGAGCAGTTCTTC
CASSSNGGVHNEQFF
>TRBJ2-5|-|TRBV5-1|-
TGCGCCAGCAGCTTGGCCAGGCAAGAGACCCAGTACTTC
CASSLARQETQYF
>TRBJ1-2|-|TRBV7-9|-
TGTGCCAGCAGCTTTGGCGGGGCTGACTATGGCTACACCTTC
CASSFGGADYGYTF
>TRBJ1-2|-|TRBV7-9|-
TGTGCCAGCAGCTTTGGCCAGACAGACTACACCTTC
CASSFGQTDYTF
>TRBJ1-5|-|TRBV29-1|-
TGCAGCGCGGGGGGTGACAATCAGCCCCAGCATTTT
CSAGGDNQPQHF
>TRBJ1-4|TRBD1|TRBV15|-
TGTGCCACCAGCAGAGATTTGCAGGGGGCAGGTGAAAAACTGTTTTTT
CATSRDLQGAGEKLFF
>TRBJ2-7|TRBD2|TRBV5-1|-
TGCGCCAGCAGCTCGCCCGAAGCGGGAGGGCCTTACGAGCAGTACTTC
CASSSPEAGGPYEQYF
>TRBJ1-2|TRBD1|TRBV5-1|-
TGCGCCAGCGCACAACAGGGGTCTGAGAATGGCTACACCTTC
CASAQQGSENGYTF
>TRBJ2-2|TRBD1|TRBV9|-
TGTGCCAGCAGCGCCCAAGGGGGCAACACCGGGGAGCTGTTTTTT
CASSAQGGNTGELFF
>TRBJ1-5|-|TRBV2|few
TGTGCCAGCAGTGACAGGGCAGAGAATCAGCCCCAGCATTTT
CASSDRAENQPQHF
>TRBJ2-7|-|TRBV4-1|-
TGCGCCAGCAGCCAAGGGGCTACAGCCGGCTCCTACGAGCAGTACTTC
CASSQGATAGSYEQYF
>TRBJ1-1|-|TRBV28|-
TGTGCCAGCAAAGGGGCGAACACTGAAGCTTTCTTT
CASKGANTEAFF
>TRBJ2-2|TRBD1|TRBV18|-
TGTGCCACCGCATTTGGGACAGCAAACACCGGGGAGCTGTTTTTT
CATAFGTANTGELFF
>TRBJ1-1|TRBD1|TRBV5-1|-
TGCGCCAGCAGCTCCGATCGACAGGGAGGTGAAGCTTTCTTT
CASSSDRQGGEAFF
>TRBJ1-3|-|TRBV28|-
TGTGCCAGCGGAGCTCGAAACACCATATATTTT
CASGARNTIYF